A single sample gave rise to the 13 T cell receptor beta chains below, sequenced in a study of cytomegalovirus exposure and HLA in healthy donors. The primer mix had 60 Vbeta and 13 Jbeta primers. Measured with immunoSEQ multiplex PCR; TCRdb has only the in-frame clones, and not every one. The sample lists about 120,000 clones, 70% to 80% occurring once. The sequenced material came from PBMCs. These TCRs come from a man aged 45 to 65 in good health and CMV-seropositive.

This sequence joins TRBV27 and TRBJ1-5; possibly TRBD1 for D (5 bases). V lost 8 bases, J lost 0 bases, and 14 bases lay in between. The CDR3 has 15 amino acids. Germline V gene lookup returns CDR1 MNHEY and CDR2 SMNVEV (reference sequence). The CDR3 DNA reads TGTGCCAGCCGCCTGGGGCAGGGTAGCAATCAGCCCCAGCATTTT. It is translated as CASRLGQGSNQPQHF.

The chain has TRBV7-9 and TRBJ1-1, with D perhaps matching TRBD1 (6 bases). Germline CDR1 reads SEHNR; CDR2 reads FQNEAQ (reference sequence). V was shortened by 5 bases and J by 5 bases, with 12 bases between the two germline ends. There are 13 residues in the CDR3. The CDR3 DNA reads TGTGCCAGCAGCCGAGGGGGGGGGACTGAAGCTTTCTTT. Translation gives CASSRGGGTEAFF.

This clone was seen only a few times. The chain carries TRBV6-8 and TRBJ1-1; 7 bases map to TRBD1. Germline V gene lookup returns CDR1 MNHGY and CDR2 SAAAGT. The CDR3 is 15 amino acids. V gave up 0 bases and J gave up 1 base; unmatched junction bases: 2. This chain's CDR3 is CASSYSKGANTEAFF. CDR3 coding DNA: TGTGCCAGCAGTTACTCCAAGGGGGCGAACACTGAAGCTTTCTTT.

The chain has TRBV2 and TRBJ2-7; D is perhaps TRBD2 (6 bases). Germline V gene lookup returns CDR1 SNHLY and CDR2 FYNNEI. The CDR3 runs 10 residues. Trimming stripped 8 bases from V and 4 bases from J, with 6 bases between. Written as DNA, the CDR3 is TGTGCCAGCGGGGGGTACGAGCAGTACTTC. Translation: CASGGYEQYF.

The chain couples TRBV5-6 to TRBJ2-3; 8 nucleotides align to TRBD2. Germline CDR1 SGHDT, CDR2 YYEEEE. The CDR3 covers 16 residues. V shed 4 bases and J 2 bases; nucleotides not matched to a gene: 9. CDR3 in amino acids: CASSIPSGSPTDTQYF. The CDR3 DNA reads TGTGCCAGCAGCATCCCTAGCGGGTCCCCCACAGATACGCAGTATTTT. Full variable domain (outside the CDR3, taken from reference TRBV5-6 and TRBJ2-3): DAGVTQSPTHLIKTRGQQVTLRCSPKSGHDTVSWYQQALGQGPQFIFQYYEEEERQRGNFPDRFSGHQFPNYSSELNVNALLLGDSALYLCASSIPSGSPTDTQYFGPGTRLTVL.

V and J are TRBV2 and TRBJ1-2; TRBD1 agrees at 9 bases. CDR1 SNHLY and CDR2 FYNNEI come from the germline V gene. The length of the CDR3 is 12 residues. Germline trimming cut 7 bases from V and 9 bases from J; bases unmatched to any gene: 6. This chain's CDR3 is CASTGQGGRYTF. DNA for the CDR3: TGTGCCAGCACGGGACAGGGCGGACGCTACACCTTC.

The DNA for the CDR3 is TGTGCCAGCAGTAGAGGGGGCCTCGGCTCCTACGAGCAGTACTTC. Protein: CASSRGGLGSYEQYF. The rearrangement joins TRBV6-5 to TRBJ2-7; 7 bases are a match to TRBD1. J lost 0 bases, V lost 5 bases, and 7 bases had no gene match. The CDR3 sequence is 15 residues long. The germline V gene has CDR1 MNHEY and CDR2 SVGAGI.

The chain recombines TRBV5-5 with TRBJ1-3; 8 bases fit TRBD1. This CDR3 contains 17 residues. V was clipped by 1 base and J by 0 bases; unmatched bases: 6. Germline V lookup: CDR1 SGHKS, CDR2 YYEKEE (reference sequence). The CDR3 here is CASSLWGQAPSGNTIYF. The CDR3 DNA reads TGTGCCAGCAGCTTGTGGGGACAGGCCCCCTCTGGAAACACCATATATTTT.

The chain couples TRBV11-2 to TRBJ2-2, with TRBD2 identical over 8 bases. V gave up 0 bases and J gave up 4 bases; unmatched junction bases: 1. The CDR3 totals 15 residues. Germline loops: CDR1 SGHAT, CDR2 FQNNGV. CDR3 protein: CASSLDAGGTGELFF. CDR3 coding DNA: TGTGCCAGCAGCTTAGATGCGGGGGGCACCGGGGAGCTGTTTTTT.

This sequence joins TRBV4-2 and TRBJ2-3, with a tentative D call TRBD2 (6 bases). V lost 0 bases to trimming and J lost 3 bases, with 16 bases between them. The germline V gene has CDR1 LGHNA and CDR2 YNFKEQ. The CDR3 is 17 residues long. The CDR3 loop reads CASSQDALARSTDTQYF. CDR3 DNA: TGTGCCAGCAGCCAAGATGCCCTAGCGAGATCTACAGATACGCAGTATTTT.

The chain carries TRBV2 and TRBJ1-2; 8 nucleotides line up with TRBD1. Germline V lookup: CDR1 SNHLY, CDR2 FYNNEI. V lost 5 bases, J lost 7 bases, and 12 bases stayed unmatched. This CDR3 has 15 residues. The CDR3 is CASSTPGQGVSGYTF. The DNA of the CDR3 is TGTGCCAGCAGTACCCCCGGACAGGGCGTTAGTGGCTACACCTTC.

The rearrangement joins TRBV4-2 to TRBJ2-6; 7 positions match TRBD1. Germline CDR1 LGHNA, CDR2 YNFKEQ. This CDR3 has 16 amino acids. Trimming cost V 0 bases and J 4 bases; bases outside gene matches: 3. CDR3 nucleotide sequence: TGTGCCAGCAGCCAAGAGGGACAGACCGGGGCCAACGTCCTGACTTTC. Encoded protein: CASSQEGQTGANVLTF.

The chain couples TRBV10-3 to TRBJ2-7; 10 bases align to TRBD2. CDR3 length: 15 residues. Germline values: CDR1 ENHRY, CDR2 SYGVKD. The V segment lost 6 bases and the J segment 6 bases; nucleotides outside the gene matches: 11. As DNA, the CDR3 is TGTGCCATCAGGGTACTAGCGGGGAATACGGGCGAGCAGTACTTC. It yields the protein CAIRVLAGNTGEQYF.